Below, one T cell receptor (beta chain) is given with its context. These data come from a study of blood T cell repertoires in COVID-19. Original methodology: Researchers report that nucleated cell counts were estimated from reference gene primer amplification. Sequencing used immunoSEQ multiplex PCR; TCRdb keeps in-frame clones, though not all of them. V and J calls and clone size are those listed in that table; D and trimming were worked out from the DNA. The data hold 130,000 to 150,000 clones, with more than 75% observed a single time. V was pared by 3 bases and J by 6 bases, with 4 bases of the junction left unmatched. From germline, CDR1 is SGHNT and CDR2 YENEEA. The CDR3 totals 15 residues.

The rearrangement joins TRBV11-3 to TRBJ2-1; 11 positions agree with TRBD2. The source is a woman in her 30s with acute COVID-19. The sequencing input was PBMCs or T cells enriched from blood (not recorded which). In DNA form, the CDR3 reads TGTGCCAGCAGCTTTACTACTAGCGGGAGCAATGAGCAGTTCTTC. This codes for CASSFTTSGSNEQFF. Using reference TRBV11-3 and TRBJ2-1 for the parts outside the CDR3, the full variable domain is EAGVVQSPRYKIIEKKQPVAFWCNPISGHNTLYWYLQNLGQGPELLIRYENEEAVDDSQLPKDRFSAERLKGVDSTLKIQPAELGDSAVYLCASSFTTSGSNEQFFGPGTRLTVL.